This T cell receptor (beta chain) was profiled in a study of cytomegalovirus exposure and HLA in healthy donors. Germline V gene sequence: CDR1 MNHNY, CDR2 SVGAGI (reference sequence). V dropped 10 bases and J dropped 8 bases, with 20 bases sitting between them. The CDR3 contains 14 residues. Vbeta (60) and Jbeta (13) primers were used in the PCR. Sequenced by immunoSEQ multiplex PCR; TCRdb stores in-frame clones only, minus some. The sample contains some 170,000 clones, approximately 70% of which appear only once. Specimen: PBMCs. The origin of this receptor is a man in his late teens or twenties in good health and CMV-seropositive. This rearrangement joins TRBV6-6 to TRBJ1-4; a possible D gene is TRBD1 (6 bases). The CDR3 reads CATRGGGSSEKLFF. As DNA, the CDR3 is TGTGCCACCCGCGGGGGCGGGTCCTCCGAAAAACTGTTTTTT.